This is a list of T cell receptor beta chains from one sample in a study of cytomegalovirus exposure and HLA in healthy donors. Using immunoSEQ multiplex PCR, the repertoire was profiled, and TCRdb retains in-frame clones only, with some absent. This sample has 96,000 or so clones, with 65% to 75% found just once. The sequencing sample was made of PBMCs. The receptors originated from a female donor in good health and CMV-seropositive. The CDR3 runs from the conserved cysteine through the conserved F or W. The D gene is left open where the match is weak. Clone size appears in some rows only: once, few, many, or a class for an expanded clone.

CDR3 protein	CDR3 DNA	clone size	J gene	V gene	D gene
CAIPGQGNTGELFF	TGTGCCATCCCGGGACAGGGAAACACCGGGGAGCTGTTTTTT	NA	TRBJ2-2	TRBV10-3	TRBD1
CASSGPGTSGRDEQFF	TGTGCCAGCAGTGGACCCGGGACTAGCGGGAGGGATGAGCAGTTCTTC	NA	TRBJ2-1	TRBV2	TRBD2
CASTPSAFTEAFF	TGTGCCAGCACCCCGAGCGCCTTCACTGAAGCTTTCTTT	NA	TRBJ1-1	TRBV6-5	NA
CAWKGAYGYTF	TGTGCCTGGAAAGGAGCCTATGGCTACACCTTC	NA	TRBJ1-2	TRBV30	NA
CASRRLAGGTDTQYF	TGTGCCAGCAGACGACTAGCGGGAGGCACAGATACGCAGTATTTT	NA	TRBJ2-3	TRBV28	TRBD2
CASSPTGTAYGYTF	TGTGCCAGCAGTCCTACCGGGACAGCCTATGGCTACACCTTC	NA	TRBJ1-2	TRBV14	TRBD1
CASLGQGSQPQHF	TGTGCCAGTCTGGGACAGGGAAGTCAGCCCCAGCATTTT	NA	TRBJ1-5	TRBV19	TRBD1
CASSLLGTSYGYTF	TGTGCCAGCAGCTTACTTGGGACATCCTATGGCTACACCTTC	once	TRBJ1-2	TRBV7-2	NA
CASSAGLAGYNEQFF	TGTGCCAGCAGCGCGGGACTAGCGGGTTACAATGAGCAGTTCTTC	NA	TRBJ2-1	TRBV9	TRBD2
CASSLNEIQGKEPQHF	TGTGCCAGCTCCCTCAACGAAATACAGGGGAAGGAGCCCCAGCATTTT	once	TRBJ1-5	TRBV18	TRBD1
CASSLGQVNQPQHF	TGTGCCAGCAGTTTAGGACAGGTCAATCAGCCCCAGCATTTT	NA	TRBJ1-5	TRBV28	TRBD1